These 30 T cell receptor beta chains were sequenced from one sample in a study of cytomegalovirus exposure and HLA in healthy donors. 60 Vbeta and 13 Jbeta primers were used in PCR. The data were produced by immunoSEQ multiplex PCR, yet TCRdb's version contains in-frame clones alone and is incomplete. The table includes under 150,000 clones, roughly a tenth detected once. The sequenced material came from PBMCs. The receptors derive from a male donor in good health and CMV-seronegative.

This rearrangement joins TRBV29-1 to TRBJ1-2; 7 bases are shared with TRBD1. Germline V CDR1 and CDR2: SQVTM, ANQGSEA. V gave up 5 bases and J gave up 4 bases; unmatched junction bases: 7. The CDR3 has 13 residues. CDR3 sequence (DNA): TGCAGCGTTTCCGACAGGGACGGCTATGGCTACACCTTC. It translates to CSVSDRDGYGYTF.

V gene TRBV2 combines with J gene TRBJ1-5, with 8 positions matching TRBD1. The length of the CDR3 is 13 residues. The germline V gene encodes CDR1 SNHLY and CDR2 FYNNEI. V trimming: 4 bases; J trimming: 7 bases; junction bases outside the gene matches: 3. The CDR3 nucleotides are TGTGCCAGCAGTGGCCGGGACAGGCAGCCCCAGCATTTT. It yields the protein CASSGRDRQPQHF.

Only a few counts were recorded for this clone. The genes are TRBV29-1 and TRBJ2-5; 7 nucleotides line up with TRBD1. CDR1 is SQVTM and CDR2 is ANQGSEA in the germline V gene. CDR3 length equals 13 residues. V dropped 8 bases and J dropped 5; count of bases not matched to a gene: 11. The CDR3 region has the DNA TGCAGCTTGCTGACAGGGACGGGGGAGACCCAGTACTTC. Its translation: CSLLTGTGETQYF.

This clone was counted between two and nine times. The rearrangement joins TRBV4-3 to TRBJ1-2; no definite D call. CDR1 is LGHNA and CDR2 is YSLEER in the germline V gene. V lost 0 bases and J lost 1, with 6 bases in between. This CDR3 has 14 amino acids. CDR3 sequence reads: CASSQETSNYGYTF. The CDR3 DNA follows: TGCGCCAGCAGCCAAGAAACAAGTAACTATGGCTACACCTTC.

The chain carries TRBV5-8 and TRBJ1-6; tentatively, D is TRBD1 (6 bases). Looked up from germline, CDR1 is SGHTS and CDR2 is YDEGEE. The CDR3 spans 16 residues. The V and J ends lost 4 bases and 6 bases respectively, with 17 bases between them. The CDR3 spells CASSLWTAPINSPLHF. CDR3 bases: TGTGCCAGCAGCCTATGGACAGCTCCTATTAATTCACCCCTCCACTTT.

This clone was observed a handful of times. The V call is TRBV7-9, the J call TRBJ2-1, with 10 bases lining up with TRBD2. Germline CDR1 is SEHNR and CDR2 is FQNEAQ (reference sequence). The CDR3 sequence is 18 residues long. V lost 6 bases to trimming and J lost 0 bases; unmatched junction nucleotides: 11. CDR3 residues: CASSGIAGGKSSYNEQFF. The CDR3 DNA sequence: TGTGCCAGCAGTGGGATAGCGGGGGGTAAGAGCTCCTACAATGAGCAGTTCTTC. Full variable domain (remainder filled in from reference TRBV7-9 and TRBJ2-1): DTGVSQNPRHKITKRGQNVTFRCDPISEHNRLYWYRQTLGQGPEFLTYFQNEAQLEKSRLLSDRFSAERPKGSFSTLEIQRTEQGDSAMYLCASSGIAGGKSSYNEQFFGPGTRLTVL.

CDR3 sequence (DNA): TGTGCCTGGACAGAGGGTGGGCCAGGGGATGGCTACACCTTC. Protein product: CAWTEGGPGDGYTF. V is TRBV30 and J is TRBJ1-2, with D possibly TRBD1 on 6 matching bases. CDR3 length: 14 residues. V lost 4 bases and J lost 6, with 18 bases in between. In germline, CDR1 is GTSNPN, CDR2 SVGIG (reference sequence).

The chain joins TRBV5-1 to TRBJ1-4; D gene ambiguous. Trimming pared 1 base from V and 6 bases from J, leaving 7 bases between. This CDR3 contains 13 residues. The V gene's germline CDR1 is SGHRS and CDR2 YFSETQ. The DNA for the CDR3 is TGCGCCAGCAGCTTGAAGGGAGATGAAAAACTGTTTTTT. Its protein product is CASSLKGDEKLFF.

A note on this clone: This sample includes further DNA sequences coding for the same CDR3. The chain employs TRBV7-2 and TRBJ1-2, with D unclear. Germline V gives CDR1 SGHTA, CDR2 FQGNSA. This CDR3 contains 12 residues. Between the trimmed V and J ends, which lost 1 base and 7 bases, there was a span of 7 bases. The CDR3 loop is CASSLGAGGYTF. The CDR3 nucleotides read TGTGCCAGCAGCTTAGGGGCCGGTGGCTACACCTTC.

The CDR3 nucleotides are TGTGCCAGCAGCGTCGGCGGGGGTCCGGATCAAGAGACCCAGTACTTC. Its translation is CASSVGGGPDQETQYF. V and J are TRBV9 and TRBJ2-5, with TRBD2 matching 7 bases. Unmatched junction bases numbered 9, after V lost 2 bases and J lost 2 bases. CDR1 is SGDLS, CDR2 YYNGEE, per germline. The CDR3 covers 16 residues. The full variable domain, completed using reference TRBV9 and TRBJ2-5, is DSGVTQTPKHLITATGQRVTLRCSPRSGDLSVYWYQQSLDQGLQFLIQYYNGEERAKGNILERFSAQQFPDLHSELNLSSLELGDSALYFCASSVGGGPDQETQYFGPGTRLLVL.

The chain is built from TRBV6-5 and TRBJ2-7, with 13 positions matching TRBD2. Germline V gene data show CDR1 as MNHEY and CDR2 as SVGAGI. The CDR3 totals 15 residues. With V trimmed by 3 bases and J by 5 bases, 4 bases remained unmatched. CDR3 DNA sequence: TGTGCCAGCAGTTATTCCGGGACTAGCGGGAACGAGCAGTACTTC. Translating gives CASSYSGTSGNEQYF.

This clone was seen only a few times. The chain employs TRBV4-2 and TRBJ2-1; TRBD2 matches 8 bases. Germline V gene lookup returns CDR1 LGHNA and CDR2 YNFKEQ. The CDR3 consists of 16 residues. The V segment lost 0 bases and the J segment 9 bases; nucleotides outside the gene matches: 10. CDR3: CASSQDLGGGSFEQFF. Written as DNA, the CDR3 is TGTGCCAGCAGCCAAGATCTGGGCGGGGGGTCTTTTGAGCAGTTCTTC.

V usage is TRBV5-1 and J usage is TRBJ2-1; 9 positions agree with TRBD1. The J segment lost 3 bases and the V segment lost 2 bases, leaving 9 bases of the junction unmatched. Germline V gives CDR1 SGHRS, CDR2 YFSETQ. The CDR3 consists of 17 residues. The CDR3 sequence is CASSLGTGPSDYNEQFF. CDR3 in DNA: TGCGCCAGCAGCTTAGGGACAGGGCCTTCGGACTACAATGAGCAGTTCTTC.

This clone occurred a few times. V is TRBV5-1 and J is TRBJ2-2; 10 nucleotides agree with TRBD1. Losses at the gene ends were 5 bases for V and 5 bases for J; bases not matched to a gene: 9. The CDR3 has 16 residues. Per the germline V gene, CDR1 is SGHRS and CDR2 is YFSETQ. In DNA, the CDR3 is TGCGCCAGCAGTATGGCGGGACAGGGGCTTACCGGGGAGCTGTTTTTT. Translating it yields CASSMAGQGLTGELFF.

In DNA, the CDR3 is TGCAGCGTTGGAGAGGGGAGTTACGAGCAGTACTTC. It is translated as CSVGEGSYEQYF. The J gene is TRBJ2-7, the V gene TRBV29-1; D may be TRBD1 or TRBD2 (5 bases each). This CDR3 spans 12 amino acids. CDR1 and CDR2 from the germline V gene are SQVTM and ANQGSEA. Trimming left V 4 bases short and J 4 bases short, with 11 bases between.

The CDR3 DNA follows: TGCGCCAGCAGCCAGAATACAGGGACCGCCTACAATGAGCAGTTCTTC. Protein: CASSQNTGTAYNEQFF. V gene TRBV5-1 combines with J gene TRBJ2-1, with D perhaps matching TRBD1 (6 bases). Deletions cut 4 bases from V and 2 bases from J, with 16 bases between. The CDR3 sequence is 16 residues long. Per germline, CDR1 SGHRS and CDR2 YFSETQ.

This clone has only a few counts. The gene calls are TRBV29-1 and TRBJ2-7, with 7 bases that match TRBD2. Germline V gene data show CDR1 as SQVTM and CDR2 as ANQGSEA. With V trimmed by 7 bases and J by 6 bases, 12 bases remained unmatched. The CDR3 loop spans 13 amino acids. CDR3 sequence: CSARRGLPSEQYF. CDR3 coding DNA: TGCAGCGCAAGGAGGGGACTACCTTCCGAGCAGTACTTC.

There are a few counts of this clone. The CDR3 sequence: CASSRLGTGLISEAFF. The CDR3, as DNA: TGTGCCAGCAGCCGCCTCGGGACAGGGTTAATTTCTGAAGCTTTCTTT. The chain links TRBV7-2 to TRBJ1-1; 9 bases map to TRBD1. The germline V gene encodes CDR1 SGHTA and CDR2 FQGNSA. Trimming took 5 bases from V and 6 from J; bases not matched to a gene: 13. This CDR3 region has 16 residues.

CDR3 DNA: TGTGCCAGCAGTTACGGGACAGGGAACACTGAAGCTTTCTTT. Amino acid sequence: CASSYGTGNTEAFF. This chain connects TRBV6-6 to TRBJ1-1; TRBD1 matches at 8 bases. This CDR3 has 14 residues. Germline CDR1 is MNHNY and CDR2 is SVGAGI (reference sequence). After removal of 2 bases from V and 1 base from J, the junction contained 0 bases not matched to a gene.

V is TRBV9 and J is TRBJ2-3; D is ambiguous. Germline CDR1 SGDLS, CDR2 YYNGEE. V gave up 4 bases and J gave up 7 bases, with 13 bases separating them. The CDR3 consists of 13 residues. The CDR3 region is CASSPLPENTQYF. The CDR3 DNA reads TGTGCCAGCAGCCCCCTGCCAGAAAATACGCAGTATTTT.

The sample holds a few counts of this clone. This chain joins TRBV7-3 and TRBJ2-3, with a tentative D call TRBD1 (5 bases). Deletions cut 5 bases from V and 6 bases from J, with 12 bases between. Germline V gives CDR1 SGHTA, CDR2 FQGTGA. This CDR3 is built from 13 residues. The DNA of the CDR3 is TGTGCCAGCAGCGCAGGGTCCCCGGATACGCAGTATTTT. Its protein is CASSAGSPDTQYF.

The gene calls are TRBV13 and TRBJ2-5, with D unclear. V lost 3 bases to trimming and J lost 7 bases, with 12 bases between them. CDR3 size: 13 residues. CDR1 is PRHDT and CDR2 is FYEKMQ in the germline V gene (reference sequence). CDR3 bases: TGTGCCAGCAGCTTGGCCCCACCGGGGACCCAGTACTTC. This codes for CASSLAPPGTQYF.

This clone has only a few counts. The gene calls are TRBV9 and TRBJ2-2; the D gene is possibly TRBD1 (5 bases). The CDR3 has 15 residues. The germline V gene encodes CDR1 SGDLS and CDR2 YYNGEE. Trimming took 2 bases from V and 0 from J, leaving 8 bases between them. The CDR3 bases are TGTGCCAGCAGCGTCACAGGAGCGAACACCGGGGAGCTGTTTTTT. It encodes CASSVTGANTGELFF.

This clone appeared a few times. The genes are TRBV6-1 and TRBJ2-2; possibly TRBD2 for D (5 bases). Between the trimmed V and J ends, which lost 2 bases and 5 bases, there was a span of 21 bases. Germline V gene data show CDR1 as MNHNS and CDR2 as SASEGT. This CDR3 contains 18 residues. The CDR3 sequence: CASSERGPGWESTGELFF. Here the CDR3 DNA reads TGTGCCAGCAGTGAACGCGGTCCGGGGTGGGAGAGTACCGGGGAGCTGTTTTTT.

The chain carries TRBV27 and TRBJ1-1, with TRBD1 matching over 11 bases. CDR1 is MNHEY, CDR2 SMNVEV, per germline (reference sequence). The CDR3 has 16 amino acids. V trimming: 5 bases; J trimming: 4 bases; junction bases outside the gene matches: 9. The CDR3, as DNA: TGTGCCAGCAGTCCCCGGACAGGGGGCGGCGGCACTGAAGCTTTCTTT. Protein product: CASSPRTGGGGTEAFF.

This chain connects TRBV15 to TRBJ2-5; 12 bases align to TRBD1. The ends lost 3 bases at V and 4 bases at J; junction bases unmatched: 6. This CDR3 is built from 16 residues. Germline V gene data show CDR1 as LNHNV and CDR2 as YYDKDF (reference sequence). The CDR3 nucleotides read TGTGCCACCAGCAGCCCCGGGACAGGGGGCTTAGAGACCCAGTACTTC. Translating it yields CATSSPGTGGLETQYF.

This clone has only a few counts. The chain couples TRBV7-2 to TRBJ1-5; D not resolved. Germline CDR1 is SGHTA and CDR2 is FQGNSA. CDR3 length: 13 amino acids. Deletions cut 0 bases from V and 9 bases from J, with 9 bases between. The CDR3 region is CASSLADGRPQHF. The CDR3 region has the DNA TGTGCCAGCAGCTTAGCAGATGGGAGGCCCCAGCATTTT.

This clone came up a few times. CDR3 residues: CASSLELSTDTQYF. The CDR3 DNA follows: TGTGCCAGTAGTTTGGAGCTGAGCACAGATACGCAGTATTTT. The V call is TRBV19, the J call TRBJ2-3; no reliable D call. In germline, CDR1 is LNHDA, CDR2 SQIVND (reference sequence). The V end was cut by 5 bases, the J end by 0 bases, with 9 bases between. This CDR3 comprises 14 residues.

This clone was seen a handful of times. The chain combines TRBV29-1 with TRBJ1-1, with unresolved D. Germline-derived CDR1 and CDR2 are SQVTM and ANQGSEA. V lost 5 bases, J lost 4 bases, and 14 bases lay in between. There are 13 residues in the CDR3. This CDR3 is CSVKGGFGTEAFF. In DNA form, the CDR3 reads TGCAGCGTTAAGGGAGGGTTCGGCACTGAAGCTTTCTTT.

This clone has more than one count but fewer than ten. The rearrangement uses TRBV18 and TRBJ2-5, with TRBD2 matching over 7 bases. The CDR3 contains 17 residues. V shed 1 base, J shed 2 bases, and the junction held 10 bases outside the gene matches. Germline V lookup: CDR1 KGHSH, CDR2 LQKENI. The CDR3 is CASSPRPSGPTQETQYF. DNA of the CDR3: TGTGCCAGCTCACCACGGCCTAGCGGACCGACACAAGAGACCCAGTACTTC.